The rows below give T cell receptor beta chains drawn from one sample of a study of neoadjuvant anti-PD-1 for oral cavity cancer. This table comes from immunoSEQ multiplex PCR, and its TCRdb copy is limited to in-frame clones, with some not included. The table records roughly 16,000 clones, roughly 35% of them present only once. Source: tumor tissue, taken after nivolumab (anti-PD-1) treatment. These receptors were taken from a person aged 35-80 years with oral cavity squamous cell carcinoma. Each CDR3 is given with its conserved first and last residue. The D gene is left open where the match is weak. Clone size is stated in some rows and not others, as once, few, many or a class when expanded.

>few|TRBV11-3|-|TRBJ2-1
CASSLSSRNEQFF
TGTGCCAGCAGCCTATCCTCCCGCAATGAGCAGTTCTTC
>-|TRBV5-6|-|TRBJ2-5
CASSLARGYGETQYF
TGTGCCAGCAGCTTGGCAAGGGGGTATGGGGAGACCCAGTACTTC
>-|TRBV5-8|-|TRBJ2-5
CASSLNGVQGETQYF
TGTGCCAGCAGCTTGAATGGGGTGCAAGGAGAGACCCAGTACTTC
>few|TRBV6-1|TRBD1|TRBJ1-4
CASSEFGAGGSEKLFF
TGTGCCAGCAGTGAATTTGGGGCAGGGGGCAGTGAAAAACTGTTTTTT
>-|TRBV11-2|TRBD1|TRBJ1-2
CASSKDRGWSYGYTF
TGTGCCAGCAGCAAGGACAGGGGTTGGAGCTATGGCTACACCTTC
>-|TRBV9|TRBD2|TRBJ2-5
CASSVGISGGQETQYF
TGTGCCAGCAGCGTAGGGATCAGCGGGGGCCAAGAGACCCAGTACTTC
>-|TRBV6-5|-|TRBJ1-3
CASRPGGGNTIYF
TGTGCCAGCCGGCCGGGGGGTGGAAACACCATATATTTT
>-|TRBV9|-|TRBJ2-3
CASSAGGLGDTQYF
TGTGCCAGCAGCGCCGGGGGGCTCGGGGATACGCAGTATTTT
>many|TRBV10-3|-|TRBJ2-5
CAISESEGVKTQYF
TGTGCCATCAGTGAGTCGGAGGGGGTCAAGACCCAGTACTTC
>few|TRBV6-1|-|TRBJ1-3
CAIQDSSGNTIYF
TGTGCCATCCAAGACAGCTCTGGAAACACCATATATTTT
>-|TRBV6-6|-|TRBJ2-5
CASSYSGAQETQYF
TGTGCCAGCAGTTACTCAGGGGCCCAAGAGACCCAGTACTTC
>medium-sized|TRBV5-1|-|TRBJ2-3
CASSLAPQGGTDTQYF
TGCGCCAGCAGCCTGGCCCCGCAGGGGGGTACAGATACGCAGTATTTT
>few|TRBV7-2|TRBD1|TRBJ2-7
CASSPRGGQSSYEQYF
TGTGCCAGCAGCCCCCGTGGGGGACAGAGCTCCTACGAGCAGTACTTC
>few|TRBV27|TRBD1|TRBJ2-1
CASSSQTGTGVNEQFF
TGTGCCAGCAGTTCCCAGACCGGGACAGGGGTTAATGAGCAGTTCTTC
>few|TRBV5-5|-|TRBJ1-1
CASSLGLGVDTEAFF
TGTGCCAGCAGCTTGGGGCTGGGTGTCGACACTGAAGCTTTCTTT
>-|TRBV5-1|-|TRBJ2-1
CASSVELDEQFF
TGCGCCAGCAGCGTAGAATTGGATGAGCAGTTCTTC
>few|TRBV15|-|TRBJ2-7
CATSREGVSYEQYF
TGTGCCACCAGCAGAGAAGGGGTTTCCTACGAGCAGTACTTC
>-|TRBV9|TRBD1|TRBJ1-2
CASSVAGGGQGFGYTF
TGTGCCAGCAGCGTAGCAGGGGGCGGACAGGGTTTTGGCTACACCTTC
>many|TRBV21-1|-|TRBJ1-3
CASSPNCF
TGTGCCAGCAGCCCGAATTGTTTT
>-|TRBV7-8|-|TRBJ1-3
CASRRTEISGNTIYF
TGTGCCAGCAGACGGACAGAGATCTCTGGAAACACCATATATTTT
>medium-sized|TRBV10-3|-|TRBJ2-3
CAISESLDLDTQYF
TGTGCCATCAGTGAGTCTCTGGACTTAGATACGCAGTATTTT
>-|TRBV5-3|-|TRBJ1-6
CASSFGQYNSPLHF
TGTGCCAGCAGCTTCGGACAATATAATTCACCCCTCCACTTT
>few|TRBV5-1|-|TRBJ2-1
CASSGDTSYNEQFF
TGCGCCAGCAGCGGGGACACTTCCTACAATGAGCAGTTCTTC
>-|TRBV6-5|TRBD1|TRBJ1-5
CASTQTGAANQPQHF
TGTGCCAGCACCCAGACAGGGGCCGCGAATCAGCCCCAGCATTTT
>-|TRBV30|-|TRBJ1-2
CAWSGVGYGYTF
TGTGCCTGGAGTGGGGTGGGCTATGGCTACACCTTC